This TCR beta chain is drawn from a study of molecular identifiers for immune sequencing clone quantification. CDR1 MNHEY and CDR2 SVGEGT come from the germline V gene. The CDR3 extends over 13 amino acids. Trimming removed 8 bases from V and 0 bases from J, with 10 bases in between. Bulk TCR library preparation followed previously described methods with listed TCR primers. Each CDR3 protein is one row after TCRdb ran MiXCR on the PCR reads. This table holds about 510,000 distinct CDR3 sequences, about 20% found once. Study results and limitations: One million naive cells reportedly did not prevent detection of spiked Jurkat TCR RNA from one cell.

Regarding this clonotype: Its antigen is currently unknown.

V is TRBV6-2 or TRBV6-3 and J is TRBJ2-5; the D gene is possibly TRBD2 (6 bases). The receptor's source is a human donor in good health. Some libraries in this study had Jurkat cell RNA spiked in. The sample consisted of naive CD8+ T cells from blood, with Jurkat cell RNA spiked in. The subset denotes: FACS-sorted CD8+CD4-CCR7+CD45RA+ naive T cells. CDR3 amino acids: CASAGPYQETQYF. The CDR3 nucleotides read TGTGCCAGCGCGGGACCCTACCAAGAGACCCAGTACTTC.